The rows below give T cell receptor beta chains drawn from one sample of a study of regulatory T cells in long-lasting Graves disease. TCRdb re-analysed the multiplex PCR reads in MiXCR, keeping a single row per CDR3 protein. The sample includes approximately 350,000 distinct CDR3 sequences, 16% seen only once; the top ten take around 27%. A further study also used this sample, focusing on T cells in Graves' hyperthyroidism and ophthalmopathy.

The starting material was peripheral blood mononuclear cells (PBMCs), obtained at new diagnosis, from a patient treated with antithyroid drugs. All receptors come from a man between 35 and 55 years old with Graves disease. Both conserved end residues are part of each CDR3. Fields, in order: CDR3 length, V gene, J gene, clone size, D gene, CDR3 DNA, CDR3 protein. The D gene is left open where the match is weak. Expanded clones get a size class; other rows say once, few or many, or leave the size out.

cdr3_length: 16
v_call: TRBV19
j_call: TRBJ2-3
clone_size: few
d_call: -
cdr3_nt: TGTGCCAGTAGTCCCCGGACTGAGAGGGTCACAGATACGCAGTATTTT
cdr3_aa: CASSPRTERVTDTQYF

cdr3_length: 13
v_call: TRBV11-3
j_call: TRBJ1-2
clone_size: many
d_call: TRBD1
cdr3_nt: TGTGCCAGCAGCCCTAGACAGGGAGGTGGCTACACCTTC
cdr3_aa: CASSPRQGGGYTF

cdr3_length: 16
v_call: TRBV11-2
j_call: TRBJ2-3
clone_size: -
d_call: -
cdr3_nt: TGTGCCAGCAGCCCCGCCGGGGTGTTCGGGTTGGATACGCAGTATTTT
cdr3_aa: CASSPAGVFGLDTQYF

cdr3_length: 15
v_call: TRBV20-1
j_call: TRBJ2-2
clone_size: many
d_call: -
cdr3_nt: TGCAGTGCTAGCGTTCCTACCCAGGGCACCGGGGAGCTGTTTTTT
cdr3_aa: CSASVPTQGTGELFF

cdr3_length: 15
v_call: TRBV2
j_call: TRBJ2-3
clone_size: many
d_call: TRBD2
cdr3_nt: TGTGCCAGCCAAAAACTAGCGGGGTCCTCAGATACGCAGTATTTT
cdr3_aa: CASQKLAGSSDTQYF

cdr3_length: 15
v_call: TRBV28
j_call: TRBJ1-1
clone_size: many
d_call: -
cdr3_nt: TGTGCCAGCAGTTTAGGTCTTAACCTGAACACTGAAGCTTTCTTT
cdr3_aa: CASSLGLNLNTEAFF

cdr3_length: 18
v_call: TRBV5-1
j_call: TRBJ2-1
clone_size: many
d_call: TRBD2
cdr3_nt: TGCGCCAGCAGCTCCCGGACTAGCGGGGGGGCCCCCTACAATGAGCAGTTCTTC
cdr3_aa: CASSSRTSGGAPYNEQFF

cdr3_length: 14
v_call: TRBV3-1
j_call: TRBJ1-1
clone_size: many
d_call: -
cdr3_nt: TGTGCCAGCAGTTCTTTGGCACGGAACACTGAAGCTTTCTTT
cdr3_aa: CASSSLARNTEAFF

cdr3_length: 15
v_call: TRBV5-1
j_call: TRBJ2-5
clone_size: few
d_call: TRBD1
cdr3_nt: TGCGCCAGCAGCCGAGGACAGGGAACGGTTGAGACCCAGTACTTC
cdr3_aa: CASSRGQGTVETQYF

cdr3_length: 16
v_call: TRBV5-1
j_call: TRBJ2-1
clone_size: many
d_call: -
cdr3_nt: TGCGCCAGCAGCTTGGGGTTGGTGTTAGGGTACAATGAGCAGTTCTTC
cdr3_aa: CASSLGLVLGYNEQFF

cdr3_length: 13
v_call: TRBV6-1
j_call: TRBJ1-2
clone_size: few
d_call: -
cdr3_nt: TGTGCCAGCAGATTGGGGATCTACTATGGCTACACCTTC
cdr3_aa: CASRLGIYYGYTF

cdr3_length: 14
v_call: TRBV10-3
j_call: TRBJ1-4
clone_size: -
d_call: -
cdr3_nt: TGTGCCATCAGTGTGACGCCTGGAAATGAAAAACTGTTTTTT
cdr3_aa: CAISVTPGNEKLFF

cdr3_length: 16
v_call: TRBV27
j_call: TRBJ1-4
clone_size: many
d_call: TRBD1
cdr3_nt: TGTGCCAGCAGTGCCTACTCGACAGGGGGAACTGAAAAACTGTTTTTT
cdr3_aa: CASSAYSTGGTEKLFF